This is a list of T cell receptor beta chains from one sample in a study of OX40 agonist ivuxolimab in advanced cancers. Libraries were prepared by immunoSEQ multiplex PCR; TCRdb keeps only in-frame clonotypes and omits some of them. Of 90,000 to 100,000 clones detected, roughly nine tenths appear once; the ten largest clones hold around 0.82%. The sample consisted of CD4+ or CD8+ T cells sorted from blood, taken in a trial of the OX40 agonist ivuxolimab. The receptors derive from an adult with an advanced solid tumor such as melanoma, head and neck, liver or kidney cancer. CDR3s include the opening cysteine and the closing phenylalanine or tryptophan. The D gene is left open where the match is weak. A row's size may be missing; if present it is once, few, many or a size class.

>TRBJ1-5|-|-|TRBV7-2
TGTGCCAGCAGCCACGGACGGACCAATCAGCCCCAGCATTTT
CASSHGRTNQPQHF
>TRBJ2-3|-|-|TRBV27
TGTGCCAGCAGTTGGGGGGGCCCAGATACGCAGTATTTT
CASSWGGPDTQYF
>TRBJ1-2|-|-|TRBV6-6
TGTGCCAGCAGTTTTGAACTAAGAGCTAACTATGGCTACACCTTC
CASSFELRANYGYTF
>TRBJ1-2|TRBD1|-|TRBV5-1
TGCGCCAGCAGCTTGGAGGGACAGGGGTTGGACTACACCTTC
CASSLEGQGLDYTF
>TRBJ2-4|-|few|TRBV30
TGTGCCTGGAGTGTTAAGGACAAAAACATTCAGTACTTC
CAWSVKDKNIQYF
>TRBJ1-4|-|-|TRBV19
TGTGCCAGTACCACGAATGGGCCGGGAGAAAAACTGTTTTTT
CASTTNGPGEKLFF
>TRBJ1-3|-|-|TRBV6-1
TGTGCCAGCAGTGAAAGGGCAGCTTCTGGAAACACCATATATTTT
CASSERAASGNTIYF
>TRBJ2-7|-|-|TRBV6-1
TGTGCCAGCAGTGAAGGACCTTACGAGCAGTACTTC
CASSEGPYEQYF
>TRBJ2-5|-|-|TRBV7-2
TGTGCCAGCAGCTTCCAGGGAGGAGAGACCCAGTACTTC
CASSFQGGETQYF
>TRBJ2-1|TRBD2|-|TRBV5-1
TGCGCCAGCCGGGCTAGCGGGACATCTTACAATGAGCAGTTCTTC
CASRASGTSYNEQFF
>TRBJ1-1|-|-|TRBV9
TGTGCCAGCAGCGTAGGTCCGAACACTGAAGCTTTCTTT
CASSVGPNTEAFF
>TRBJ2-5|-|-|TRBV18
TGTGCCAGCTCACCACGGGGGAGCCAAGAGACCCAGTACTTC
CASSPRGSQETQYF